Described below is a single T cell receptor (beta chain) sequence and its context. Its antigen is unidentified. Generated by immunoSEQ multiplex PCR, the TCRdb table keeps only in-frame clones and is missing some. Altogether around 58,000 clones are present, roughly 84% being singletons, with the ten largest covering more than 25%. This record comes from a study of OX40 agonist ivuxolimab in advanced cancers. Study details: The dose-escalation cohort was around 83% male, with a mean age of around 54 years, ranging roughly 20 to 80. Having had anti-PD-1, anti-PD-L1 or anti-CTLA-4 therapy before was allowed, and around 39% had some.

Study conclusions and caveats: Low clonal expansion, among the lowest seen, marked partial responders at 0.1-3.0 mg/kg.

V shed 0 bases and J 3 bases; nucleotides not matched to a gene: 4. There are 16 residues in the CDR3. CDR1 is GTSNPN, CDR2 SVGIG, per germline (reference sequence). Anyone with autoimmune disease history or systemic immunosuppression was excluded. The genes are TRBV30 and TRBJ2-2; 10 bases are shared with TRBD1. Sequences were derived from CD4+ or CD8+ T cells sorted from blood, sampled in a trial of the OX40 agonist ivuxolimab. This clonotype was obtained from an adult with an advanced solid tumor such as melanoma, head and neck, liver or kidney cancer. The CDR3 region has the DNA TGTGCCTGGAGTGTACCTGGGACAGGGGACACCGGGGAGCTGTTTTTT. Its translation is CAWSVPGTGDTGELFF.